This T cell receptor beta chain was observed in a study of blood T cell repertoires in COVID-19. Study-wide context: Samples taken during acute and convalescent COVID-19 were collected in the United States, Italy and Spain. In each case, the material was cDNA or gDNA derived from T cells, B-cell-depleted T cells, or PBMCs.

Germline V gene data show CDR1 as LNHDA and CDR2 as SQIVND (reference sequence). The CDR3 consists of 16 residues. Losses at the gene ends were 5 bases for V and 6 bases for J; bases not matched to a gene: 11. Original methodology: Quantification of nucleated cells was approximated via reference gene primer amplification. Repertoires were generated with immunoSEQ multiplex PCR, while TCRdb's copy carries only in-frame clones and drops some. V and J calls and clone size come straight from that table; D and trimming were deduced from the DNA. Among under 40,000 clones listed, about nine tenths were seen once.

The V and J genes are TRBV19 and TRBJ1-5; 9 bases map to TRBD1. Sequenced input: peripheral blood. This TCR was sampled from a human donor in a cohort sampled during active COVID-19. The chain's CDR3 is CASSPLDRGTGQPQHF. The CDR3 DNA reads TGTGCCAGTAGTCCCTTGGACAGGGGAACGGGTCAGCCCCAGCATTTT.